These T cell receptor beta chains were read from a single sample in a study of T cell repertoires in cytomegalovirus infection. What these receptors recognize is not known. TCRdb re-derived calls from the reads in MiXCR, one entry per CDR3 protein. The table has roughly 570,000 distinct CDR3 sequences, around 40% seen once; the top ten hold 48%. Source: cultured PBMCs, taken from culture after CMV antigen stimulation. These receptors were taken from a human donor in good health (CMV status not recorded). Some clones in this sample may be carry-over from other donors' samples. Both conserved end residues are part of each CDR3. The D gene is left open where the match is weak. Clone size appears in some rows only: once, few, many, or a class for an expanded clone.

clone size	D gene	V gene	J gene	CDR3 DNA	CDR3 protein
many	-	TRBV7-9	TRBJ2-5	TGTGCCAGCAGACAGGACAGCCAAGAGACCCAGTACTTC	CASRQDSQETQYF
-	TRBD1	TRBV7-6	TRBJ2-3	TGTGCCAGCAGCCAAACGACAGGGAAGGGAGATACGCAGTATTTT	CASSQTTGKGDTQYF
few	-	TRBV19	TRBJ2-2	TGTGCCAGGATACGTACCGGGGAGCTGTTTTTT	CARIRTGELFF
once	TRBD1	TRBV9	TRBJ2-1	TGTGCCAGCAGCGCGGACAGGGCAAGGCTTCACAATGAGCAGTTCTTC	CASSADRARLHNEQFF
few	TRBD1	TRBV20-1	TRBJ1-4	TGCAGTGCTAGAGGGACAGGGGGAGGGGAAAAACTGTTTTTT	CSARGTGGGEKLFF
-	-	TRBV7-2	TRBJ1-2	TGTGCCAGCAGCTCCCCCCCTTCGAGGGCCCACTATGGCTACACCTTC	CASSSPPSRAHYGYTF
few	-	TRBV7-9	TRBJ2-3	TGTGCCAGCAGCTTAGCGCTAAGGGTGCCAGATACGCAGTATTTT	CASSLALRVPDTQYF
few	TRBD2	TRBV9	TRBJ2-1	TGTGCCAGCAGGGGGACTAGCGGGAAGGGTGAGCAGTTCTTC	CASRGTSGKGEQFF
-	TRBD2	TRBV20-1	TRBJ2-3	TGCAGTGCTAAACGCGGGGGGGCCGTTGGAGATACGCAGTATTTT	CSAKRGGAVGDTQYF
-	-	TRBV19	TRBJ2-1	TGTGCCAGTAGGGGGGGGCACCTCTCCTACAATGAGCAGTTCTTC	CASRGGHLSYNEQFF
few	-	TRBV20-1	TRBJ2-1	TGCAGTGCTAGAGAGGTCCGCCGCGCTGGCGATGAGCAGTTCTTC	CSAREVRRAGDEQFF
-	TRBD1	TRBV7-6	TRBJ2-5	TGTGCCAGCAGCTTACGACCCGACAGGGATGGGGGACAAGAGACCCAGTACTTC	CASSLRPDRDGGQETQYF
-	-	TRBV2	TRBJ2-5	TGTGCCAGCAGTTCCCGACCGGGCGGAGAGACCCAGTACTTC	CASSSRPGGETQYF
few	TRBD2	TRBV27	TRBJ2-1	TGTGCCAGCAGTTTATCGGCTAGCGGGGAGTGGAAGCCCGAGCAGTTCTTC	CASSLSASGEWKPEQFF
few	TRBD2	TRBV5-4	TRBJ2-7	TGTGCCAGCAGCTTGGATTCGCTAGCGGGATCCTACGAGCAGTACTTC	CASSLDSLAGSYEQYF
few	-	TRBV6-6	TRBJ1-3	TGTGCCAGCAGGGGTCTTACCTCTGGAAACACCATATATTTT	CASRGLTSGNTIYF
-	-	TRBV6-5	TRBJ2-6	TGTGCCATAGACAGGTCCTCTGGGGCCAACGTCCTGACTTTC	CAIDRSSGANVLTF
-	-	TRBV29-1	TRBJ1-1	TGCAGCGTTGTCCGGCAGAACACTGAAGCTTTCTTT	CSVVRQNTEAFF
-	-	TRBV11-2	TRBJ1-2	TGTGCCAGCAGCGCAAGCCTGGGAGGCTACACCTTC	CASSASLGGYTF
-	-	TRBV5-1	TRBJ1-5	TGCGCCAGCAGCACCGGGACACTGGATCAGCCCCAGCATTTT	CASSTGTLDQPQHF
-	TRBD2	TRBV12-3/TRBV12-4	TRBJ2-4	TGTGCCAGCAGTTTATGGCAGGGAGGGAACATTCAGTACTTC	CASSLWQGGNIQYF
-	-	TRBV3-1	TRBJ2-7	TGTGCCAGCAGCCAAGATGACCTCCCGAAGCAGTACTTC	CASSQDDLPKQYF
few	-	TRBV7-6	TRBJ2-5	TGTGCCAGCAGCCCAAGGGGGTCGAGAGGCATAGACCAAGAGACCCAGTACTTC	CASSPRGSRGIDQETQYF
-	-	TRBV12-3/TRBV12-4	TRBJ1-5	TGTGCCAGCAGTTGGCAGAACGGTCAGCCCCAGCATTTT	CASSWQNGQPQHF
-	TRBD1	TRBV7-4	TRBJ1-2	TGTGCCAGCAGCGTAGGGGTTAAACAGGGGGCAACTACCGGCACCTTC	CASSVGVKQGATTGTF
-	TRBD2	TRBV7-4	TRBJ2-3	TGTGCCAGCAGCTCCCAACCGGGGGGTACGCAGTATTTT	CASSSQPGGTQYF
-	-	TRBV6-2/TRBV6-3	TRBJ1-5	TGTGCCAGCAGTTACGGCAGGACCATCAATCAGCCCCAGCATTTT	CASSYGRTINQPQHF
-	TRBD1	TRBV20-1	TRBJ2-1	TGCAGTGCTAGAGACACTTTCCGGGACAGGGGATCAACGGGCCACTACAATGAGCAGTTCTTC	CSARDTFRDRGSTGHYNEQFF
-	-	TRBV7-2	TRBJ2-3	TGTGCCAGCAGCTTAGGGGGAAGTACGCAGTATTTT	CASSLGGSTQYF
-	-	TRBV9	TRBJ1-2	TGTGCCAGCAGCGTGGGGCTGGGGCCCTATGGCTACACCTTC	CASSVGLGPYGYTF
once	-	TRBV27	TRBJ1-2	TGTGCCAGGAAGCCCTTCTATGGCTACACCTTC	CARKPFYGYTF
few	-	TRBV20-1	TRBJ2-7	TGCAGTGCTCCACCTGGGGGAAGCGAGCAGTACTTC	CSAPPGGSEQYF
few	TRBD1	TRBV6-1	TRBJ1-1	TGTGCCAGCAATGGGCCAGGGGGCAGGAACACTGAAGCTTTCTTT	CASNGPGGRNTEAFF
-	-	TRBV2	TRBJ1-3	TGTGCCAGCAGTGGGCAGAGCTCTGGAAACACCATATATTTT	CASSGQSSGNTIYF
-	-	TRBV4-1	TRBJ1-6	TGCGCCAGCAGCCAAGTCAGCTTAGGTAATTCACCCCTCCACTTT	CASSQVSLGNSPLHF
-	-	TRBV7-2	TRBJ2-3	TGTGCCAGCAGCACCAGGATCAGGACAGATACGCAGTATTTT	CASSTRIRTDTQYF
few	TRBD1	TRBV7-2	TRBJ1-5	TGTGCCAGCAGCGTCCGGGACAGGGGTCAGCCCCAGCATTTT	CASSVRDRGQPQHF
few	TRBD2	TRBV7-2	TRBJ2-3	TGTGCCAGCAGCTCCGAGGGACTAGAGGCAGATACGCAGTATTTT	CASSSEGLEADTQYF
many	-	TRBV7-2	TRBJ2-7	TGTGCCAGCAGCCTGTGGCACTCCTTCGAGCAGTACTTC	CASSLWHSFEQYF
many	-	TRBV7-2	TRBJ2-5	TGTGCCAGCGCCGGCGGGGTGACTCAAGAGACCCAGTACTTC	CASAGGVTQETQYF
-	-	TRBV11-2	TRBJ2-5	TGTGCCAGCAGCCCCATCCGACAGGCAGCCGAGACCCAGTACTTC	CASSPIRQAAETQYF
few	-	TRBV29-1	TRBJ2-7	TGCAGCGTGAGCCAGTCGAGCGAGCAGTACTTC	CSVSQSSEQYF
-	-	TRBV28	TRBJ1-2	TGTGCCAGCAGTTTCCATCGGGCGGCCTATGGCTACACCTTC	CASSFHRAAYGYTF
many	TRBD1	TRBV7-2	TRBJ1-5	TGTGCCAGCAGCCCGCGAGCTACAGGGGAGGGGCAGCCCCAGCATTTT	CASSPRATGEGQPQHF
few	TRBD1	TRBV7-2	TRBJ1-5	TGTGCCAGCAGCTTAACAGGGGCAAATCAGCCCCAGCATTTT	CASSLTGANQPQHF
-	TRBD1	TRBV5-8	TRBJ2-1	TGTGCCAGCAGCTTAAGTAGAGGGACGGACAGGGCGCTTGAGCAGTTCTTC	CASSLSRGTDRALEQFF
many	-	TRBV7-2	TRBJ2-3	TGTGCCAGCAGCCCTGGAGCTGGCACAGATACGCAGTATTTT	CASSPGAGTDTQYF
-	-	TRBV11-2	TRBJ2-5	TGTGCCAGCAGCCCCGGGGGACGAGGGAATGCCCAAGAGACCCAGTACTTC	CASSPGGRGNAQETQYF
-	-	TRBV7-9	TRBJ2-1	TGTGCCAGCAGCTTGGGAGTATATGAGCAGTTCTTC	CASSLGVYEQFF